This T cell receptor (beta chain) was profiled in a study of T-cell reconstitution after alpha-beta-depleted transplantation in children. Study results and limitations: Where alpha-beta T cells came from about two months after transplant was reportedly several hundred expanded graft clones.

Trimming removed 0 bases from V and 0 bases from J, with 16 bases in between. Germline V lookup: CDR1 LGHNA, CDR2 YSLEER. The CDR3 spans 18 residues. This sample's TCRbeta library carried unique molecular identifier barcodes. TCRdb re-analysed the PCR reads in MiXCR, keeping a single row per CDR3 protein. The repertoire holds roughly 500,000 distinct CDR3 sequences, with roughly a tenth as singletons. This clonotype was counted many times. The target antigen is unknown. The chain employs TRBV4-3 and TRBJ2-3; perhaps TRBD2 as D (5 bases). The sample here was PBMCs, taken before TCRalphabeta/CD19-depleted stem cell transplant. This TCR was recovered from a child aged 2 to 15 with inherited bone marrow failure, due to receive a stem cell transplant. CDR3 region: CASSQDLGAVPSTDTQYF. As DNA, the CDR3 is TGCGCCAGCAGCCAAGATTTAGGAGCGGTCCCTAGCACAGATACGCAGTATTTT.